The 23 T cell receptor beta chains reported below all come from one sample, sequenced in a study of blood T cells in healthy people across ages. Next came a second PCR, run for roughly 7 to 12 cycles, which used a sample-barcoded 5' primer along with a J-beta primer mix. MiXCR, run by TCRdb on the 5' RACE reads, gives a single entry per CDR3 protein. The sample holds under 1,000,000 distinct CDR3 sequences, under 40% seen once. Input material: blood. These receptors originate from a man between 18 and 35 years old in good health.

CDR3 region: CSAVNPSGGVNEQFF. CDR3 nucleotides: TGCAGTGCAGTTAACCCTAGCGGGGGAGTTAATGAGCAGTTCTTC. The chain has TRBV20-1 and TRBJ2-1, with TRBD2 identical over 10 bases. In germline, CDR1 is DFQATT, CDR2 SNEGSKA (reference sequence). The CDR3 sequence is 15 residues long. V lost 6 bases to trimming and J lost 7 bases; unmatched junction nucleotides: 12.

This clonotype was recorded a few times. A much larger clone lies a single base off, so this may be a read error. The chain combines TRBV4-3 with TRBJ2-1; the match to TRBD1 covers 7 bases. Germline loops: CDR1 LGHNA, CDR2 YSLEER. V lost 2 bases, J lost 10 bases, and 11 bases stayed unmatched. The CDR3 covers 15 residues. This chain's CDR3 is CASSQNDRASYEQFF. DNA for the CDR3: TGCGCCAGCAGCCAAAACGACAGGGCCTCCTACGAGCAGTTCTTC.

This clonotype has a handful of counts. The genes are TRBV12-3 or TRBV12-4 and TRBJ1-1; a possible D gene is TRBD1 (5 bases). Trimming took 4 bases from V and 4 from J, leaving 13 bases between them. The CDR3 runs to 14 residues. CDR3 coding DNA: TGTGCCAGCAGTTGGGAGGGGAGGGCCACTGAAGCTTTCTTT. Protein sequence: CASSWEGRATEAFF.

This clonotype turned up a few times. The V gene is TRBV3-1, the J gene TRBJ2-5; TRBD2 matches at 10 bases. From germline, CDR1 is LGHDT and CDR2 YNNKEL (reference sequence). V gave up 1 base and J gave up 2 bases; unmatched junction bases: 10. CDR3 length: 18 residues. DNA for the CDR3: TGTGCCAGCAGCCAAGTAGGGGTAGCGGGGGGCCGGCAAGAGACCCAGTACTTC. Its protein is CASSQVGVAGGRQETQYF.

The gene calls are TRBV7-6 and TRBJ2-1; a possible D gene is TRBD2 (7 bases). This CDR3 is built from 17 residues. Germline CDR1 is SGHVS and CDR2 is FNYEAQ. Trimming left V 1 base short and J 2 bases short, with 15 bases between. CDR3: CASSLEGGGAPYNEQFF. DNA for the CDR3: TGTGCCAGCAGCTTAGAAGGGGGGGGTGCACCCTACAATGAGCAGTTCTTC.

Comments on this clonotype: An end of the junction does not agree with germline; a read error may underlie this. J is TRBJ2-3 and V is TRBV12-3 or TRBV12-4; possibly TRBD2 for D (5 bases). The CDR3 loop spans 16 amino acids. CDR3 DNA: TGTGCCAGCAGTTTTTCCGGGGTCATGAGCACAGATGCGCAGTATTTT. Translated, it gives CASSFSGVMSTDAQYF.

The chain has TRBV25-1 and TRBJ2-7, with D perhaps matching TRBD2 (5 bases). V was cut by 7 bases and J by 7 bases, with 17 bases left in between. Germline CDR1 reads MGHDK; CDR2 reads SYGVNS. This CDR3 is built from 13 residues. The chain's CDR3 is CASTQAGNNEQYF. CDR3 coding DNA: TGTGCCAGCACCCAGGCGGGTAACAATGAGCAGTACTTC.

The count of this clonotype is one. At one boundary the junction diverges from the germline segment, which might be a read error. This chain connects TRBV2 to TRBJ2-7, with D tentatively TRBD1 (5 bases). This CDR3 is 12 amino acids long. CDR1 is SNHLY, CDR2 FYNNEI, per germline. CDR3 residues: CASDSGLYVQYF. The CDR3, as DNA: TGTGCCAGCGACTCAGGGCTCTACGTGCAGTACTTC. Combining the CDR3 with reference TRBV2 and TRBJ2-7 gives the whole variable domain EPEVTQTPSHQVTQMGQEVILRCVPISNHLYFYWYRQILGQKVEFLVSFYNNEISEKSEIFDDQFSVERPDGSNFTLKIRSTKLEDSAMYFCASDSGLYVQYFGPGTRLTVT.

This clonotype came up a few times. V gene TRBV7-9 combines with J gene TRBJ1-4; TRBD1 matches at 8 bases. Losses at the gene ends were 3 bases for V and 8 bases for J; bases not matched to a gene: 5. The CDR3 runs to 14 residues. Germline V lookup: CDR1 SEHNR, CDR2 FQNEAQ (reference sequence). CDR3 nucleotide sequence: TGTGCCAGCAGCTTTCAGGGGGCCGAAGAAAAACTGTTTTTT. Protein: CASSFQGAEEKLFF.

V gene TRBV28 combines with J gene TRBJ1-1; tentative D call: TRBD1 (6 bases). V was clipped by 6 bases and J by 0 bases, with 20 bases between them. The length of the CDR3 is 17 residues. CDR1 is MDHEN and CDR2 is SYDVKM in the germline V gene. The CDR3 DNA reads TGTGCCAGCAGGGGAACAGGGTCGGCTCTAATGAACACTGAAGCTTTCTTT. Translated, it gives CASRGTGSALMNTEAFF.

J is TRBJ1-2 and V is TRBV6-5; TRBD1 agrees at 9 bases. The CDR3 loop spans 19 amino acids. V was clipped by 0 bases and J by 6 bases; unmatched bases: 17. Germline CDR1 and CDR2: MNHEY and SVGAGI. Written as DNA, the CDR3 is TGTGCCAGCAGTTACTCTAAAAAAGGGACAGGGAAAAATTACGATGGCTACACCTTC. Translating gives CASSYSKKGTGKNYDGYTF.

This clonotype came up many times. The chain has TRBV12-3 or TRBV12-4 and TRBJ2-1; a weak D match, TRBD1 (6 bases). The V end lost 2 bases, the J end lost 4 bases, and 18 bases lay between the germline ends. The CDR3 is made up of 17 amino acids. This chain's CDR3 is CASSLITTGPLYNEQFF. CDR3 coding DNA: TGTGCCAGCAGTTTAATAACGACAGGACCACTATACAATGAGCAGTTCTTC.

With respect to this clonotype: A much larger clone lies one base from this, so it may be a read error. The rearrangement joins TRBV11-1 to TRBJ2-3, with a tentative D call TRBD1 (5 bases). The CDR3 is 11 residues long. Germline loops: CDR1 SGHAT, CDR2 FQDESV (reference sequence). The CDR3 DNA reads TGTGCCAGCCAAGGCACAGGTACGCAGTATTTT. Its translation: CASQGTGTQYF.

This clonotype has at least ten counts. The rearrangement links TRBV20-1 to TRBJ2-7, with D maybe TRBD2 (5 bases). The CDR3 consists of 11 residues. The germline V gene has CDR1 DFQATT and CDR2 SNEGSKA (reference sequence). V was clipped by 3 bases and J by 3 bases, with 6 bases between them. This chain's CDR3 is CSARTIYEQYF. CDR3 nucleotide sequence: TGCAGTGCTAGGACTATCTACGAGCAGTACTTC.

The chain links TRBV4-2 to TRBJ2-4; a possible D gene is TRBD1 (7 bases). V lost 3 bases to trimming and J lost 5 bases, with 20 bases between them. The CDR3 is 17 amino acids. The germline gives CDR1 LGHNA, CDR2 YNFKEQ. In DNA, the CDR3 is TGTGCCAGCAGCCAGGGATTGCGAGGGGGCGGGGAAAACATTCAGTACTTC. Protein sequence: CASSQGLRGGGENIQYF.

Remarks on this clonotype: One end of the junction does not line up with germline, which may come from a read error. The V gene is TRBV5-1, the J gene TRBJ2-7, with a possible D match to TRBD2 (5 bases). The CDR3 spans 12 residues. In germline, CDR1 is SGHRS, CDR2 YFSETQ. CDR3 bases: TGCGCCGGCAGCTTGGCGGGCTACGAGCAGTACTTC. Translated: CAGSLAGYEQYF.

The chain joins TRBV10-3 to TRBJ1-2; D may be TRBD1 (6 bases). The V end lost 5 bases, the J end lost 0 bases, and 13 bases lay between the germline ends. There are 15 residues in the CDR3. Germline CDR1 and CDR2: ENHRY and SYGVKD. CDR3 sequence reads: CAISSWTATNYGYTF. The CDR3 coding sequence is TGTGCCATCAGTTCCTGGACAGCAACTAACTATGGCTACACCTTC.

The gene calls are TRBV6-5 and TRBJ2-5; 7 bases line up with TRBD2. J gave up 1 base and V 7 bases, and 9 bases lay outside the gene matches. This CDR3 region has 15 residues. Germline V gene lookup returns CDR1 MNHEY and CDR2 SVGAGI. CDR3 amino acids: CASIPSGAIQETQYF. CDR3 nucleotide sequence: TGTGCCAGCATTCCGAGCGGGGCTATCCAAGAGACCCAGTACTTC.

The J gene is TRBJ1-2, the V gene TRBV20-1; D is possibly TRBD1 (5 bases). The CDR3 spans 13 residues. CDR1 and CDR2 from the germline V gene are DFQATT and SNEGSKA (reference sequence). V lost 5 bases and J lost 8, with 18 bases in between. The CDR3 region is CSAAVEGAEGYTF. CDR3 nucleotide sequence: TGCAGTGCTGCCGTGGAAGGGGCGGAAGGCTACACCTTC.

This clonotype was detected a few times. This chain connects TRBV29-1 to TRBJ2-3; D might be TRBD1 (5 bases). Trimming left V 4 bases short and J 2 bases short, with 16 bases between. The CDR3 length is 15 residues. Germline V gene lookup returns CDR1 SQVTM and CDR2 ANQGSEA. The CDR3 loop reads CSVVRGHRNTDTQYF. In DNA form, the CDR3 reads TGCAGCGTTGTTCGCGGACATCGGAACACAGATACGCAGTATTTT.

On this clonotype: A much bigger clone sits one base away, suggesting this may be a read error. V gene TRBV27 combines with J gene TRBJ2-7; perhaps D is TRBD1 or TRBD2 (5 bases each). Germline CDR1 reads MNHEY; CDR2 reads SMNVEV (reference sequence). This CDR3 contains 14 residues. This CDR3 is CVSRAGPADYEQYF. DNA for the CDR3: TGTGTCAGCAGGGCGGGCCCAGCCGACTACGAGCAGTACTTC.

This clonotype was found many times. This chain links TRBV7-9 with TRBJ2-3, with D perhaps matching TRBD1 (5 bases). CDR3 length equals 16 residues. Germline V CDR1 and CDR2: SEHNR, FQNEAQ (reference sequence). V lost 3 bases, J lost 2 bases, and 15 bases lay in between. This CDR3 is CASSFRSDRITDTQYF. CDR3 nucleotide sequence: TGTGCCAGCAGCTTTCGGAGCGACAGAATCACAGATACGCAGTATTTT.

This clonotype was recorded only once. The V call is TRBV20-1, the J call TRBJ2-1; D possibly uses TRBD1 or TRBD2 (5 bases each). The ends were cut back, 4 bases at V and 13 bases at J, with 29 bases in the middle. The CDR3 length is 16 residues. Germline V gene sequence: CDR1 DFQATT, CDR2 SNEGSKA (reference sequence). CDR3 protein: CSANIGTHRAKNIQFF. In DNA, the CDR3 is TGCAGTGCTAACATAGGGACCCATAGGGCCAAAAACATTCAGTTCTTC.